The source of this TCR beta chain is a study of T cell responses to AZD1222 COVID-19 vaccine. Overall study findings and caveats: The breadth and depth of Spike-specific TCRs increased once two AZD1222 doses had been given.

The CDR3 has 16 residues. The V and J ends lost 0 bases and 5 bases respectively, with 17 bases between them. Germline lookup yields CDR1 MNHEY and CDR2 SVGAGI. With regard to this clone: Its target is unknown.

Assay: immunoSEQ multiplex PCR; the TCRdb copy retains only in-frame clones and omits some. The table has 100,000 to 150,000 clones, roughly 90% seen once; the top ten hold roughly 1.4%. The sequence came from an adult in good health. Sequencing was performed on peripheral blood, taken on day 0 of AZD1222 vaccination. This rearrangement joins TRBV6-5 to TRBJ2-7; D is ambiguous. The CDR3 nucleotides read TGTGCCAGCAGTTACTCGGTATGGCCTCTCCCCCACGAGCAGTACTTC. It codes for CASSYSVWPLPHEQYF.